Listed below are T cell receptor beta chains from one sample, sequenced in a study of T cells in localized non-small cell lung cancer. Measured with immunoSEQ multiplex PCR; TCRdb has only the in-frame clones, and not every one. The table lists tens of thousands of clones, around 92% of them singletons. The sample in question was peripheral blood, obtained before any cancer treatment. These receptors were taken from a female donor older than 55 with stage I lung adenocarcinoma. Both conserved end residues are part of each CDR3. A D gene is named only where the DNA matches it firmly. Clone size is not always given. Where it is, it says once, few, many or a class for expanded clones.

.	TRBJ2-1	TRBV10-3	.	CAISEYNEQFF	TGTGCCATCAGTGAATACAATGAGCAGTTCTTC
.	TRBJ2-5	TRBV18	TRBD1	CASSPRQGSVRETQYF	TGTGCCAGCTCACCAAGACAGGGATCAGTGAGAGAGACCCAGTACTTC
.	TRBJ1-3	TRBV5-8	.	CASSLGWGPGNTIYF	TGTGCCAGCAGCTTGGGTTGGGGGCCTGGAAACACCATATATTTT
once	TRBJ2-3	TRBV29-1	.	CSVAEIGSTDTQYF	TGCAGCGTCGCCGAAATAGGGAGCACAGATACGCAGTATTTT
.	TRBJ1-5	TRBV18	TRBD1	CASSPELIRITGGSQPQHF	TGTGCCAGCTCACCAGAGTTAATCCGGATCACAGGGGGGAGCCAGCCCCAGCATTTT
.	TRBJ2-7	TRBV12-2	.	CASRFPFLSGGGGAYEQYF	TGTGCAAGTCGCTTCCCCTTCCTTAGCGGGGGGGGAGGGGCCTACGAGCAGTACTTC
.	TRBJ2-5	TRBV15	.	CATSRGGQGQETQYF	TGTGCCACCAGCAGGGGGGGCCAGGGCCAAGAGACCCAGTACTTC
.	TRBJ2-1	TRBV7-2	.	CASSSRVGEQFF	TGTGCCAGCAGCTCGAGGGTAGGTGAGCAGTTCTTC
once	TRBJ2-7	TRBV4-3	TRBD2	CASSQVGSGGASAYEQYF	TGCGCCAGCAGCCAAGTGGGTAGCGGGGGGGCCTCGGCCTACGAGCAGTACTTC
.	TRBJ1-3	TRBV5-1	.	CASSQDRDLYSGNTIYF	TGCGCCAGCAGTCAGGACCGCGACCTGTACTCTGGAAACACCATATATTTT
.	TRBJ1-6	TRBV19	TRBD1	CASSPRGHSPLHF	TGTGCCAGTAGTCCCAGGGGGCATTCACCCCTCCACTTT
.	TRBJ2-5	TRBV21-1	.	CASSADPAGGPGETQYF	TGTGCCAGCAGCGCTGACCCAGCGGGGGGGCCAGGGGAGACCCAGTACTTC
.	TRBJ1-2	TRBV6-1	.	CASSRTANYGYTF	TGTGCCAGCAGTAGGACAGCTAACTATGGCTACACCTTC
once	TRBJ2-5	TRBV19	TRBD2	CASSMETSLPGTQYF	TGTGCCAGTAGTATGGAGACTAGCCTCCCCGGGACCCAGTACTTC
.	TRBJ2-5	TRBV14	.	CASSPSNQETQYF	TGTGCCAGCAGCCCCTCAAACCAAGAGACCCAGTACTTC
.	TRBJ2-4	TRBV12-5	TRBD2	CASGLPRVAGRERVSKNIQYF	TGTGCTAGTGGTTTGCCCCGGGTAGCGGGGCGCGAAAGGGTGTCCAAAAACATTCAGTACTTC
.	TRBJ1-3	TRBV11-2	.	CASSLLATSGNTIYF	TGTGCCAGCAGCTTATTGGCTACCTCTGGAAACACCATATATTTT
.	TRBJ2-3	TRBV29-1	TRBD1	CSSDRGRDTQYF	TGCAGCTCGGACAGGGGGCGGGATACGCAGTATTTT
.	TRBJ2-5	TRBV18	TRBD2	CASSPLQGTRRETQYF	TGTGCCAGCTCACCACTCCAAGGGACTAGAAGAGAGACCCAGTACTTC
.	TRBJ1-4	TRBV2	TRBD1	CASKQGRGGEKLFF	TGTGCCAGCAAGCAGGGCAGGGGGGGTGAAAAACTGTTTTTT
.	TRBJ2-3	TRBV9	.	CASSHIAGTPDTQYF	TGTGCCAGCAGTCACATCGCGGGGACCCCAGATACGCAGTATTTT
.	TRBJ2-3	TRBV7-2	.	CASSLDRSTDTQYF	TGTGCCAGCAGCTTAGATAGGAGCACAGATACGCAGTATTTT
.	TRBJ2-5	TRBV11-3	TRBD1	CASSDPPDRAEYQETQYF	TGTGCCAGCAGCGACCCCCCGGACAGGGCAGAGTACCAAGAGACCCAGTACTTC
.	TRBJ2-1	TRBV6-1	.	CASSPRDSLHEQFF	TGTGCCAGCAGTCCACGGGACTCCTTACATGAGCAGTTCTTC